These T cell receptor beta chains were read from a single sample in a study of human T cells and chemical hapten exposure. TCRdb itself ran the RACE reads through MiXCR, one entry per CDR3 protein. The sample records about 98,000 distinct CDR3 sequences, approximately 11% being singletons. Sample: whole blood, taken in connection with sensitization to the hapten diphenylcyclopropenone (DPC). These receptor sequences come from a woman aged 60-70 years with alopecia areata. Some clones in this sample may be carry-over from other donors' samples. The CDR3 runs from the conserved cysteine through the conserved F or W. D genes are given only for firm matches. Size tells how often a clone was seen (once, few, many) or the class of an expanded clone, and some rows leave it out.

V: TRBV7-2; size: -; J: TRBJ2-5; D: -; DNA: TGTGCCAGCAGCTTAATAGGGGACGGAGAGACCCAGTACTTC; CDR3: CASSLIGDGETQYF
V: TRBV7-6; size: -; J: TRBJ2-1; D: -; DNA: TGTGCCAGCAGCTTAGCGGGGTCGGGTGAGCAGTTCTTC; CDR3: CASSLAGSGEQFF
V: TRBV11-1; size: -; J: TRBJ2-5; D: -; DNA: TGTGCCAGCAGCTTATTAACGGCCTCGGGAGAGACCCAGTACTTC; CDR3: CASSLLTASGETQYF
V: TRBV7-6; size: many; J: TRBJ2-5; D: TRBD2; DNA: TGTGCCAGCAGCCCAAGGACTAGCGGGGGGGGCTACTTC; CDR3: CASSPRTSGGGYF
V: TRBV9; size: -; J: TRBJ1-1; D: TRBD1; DNA: TGTGCCAGCAGCAAACACGGACAGGGAGTCATGAACACTGAAGCTTTCTTT; CDR3: CASSKHGQGVMNTEAFF
V: TRBV5-1; size: few; J: TRBJ2-7; D: -; DNA: TGCGCCAGCAGCTTGGAGCCAGGCAAAACCTACGAGCAGTACTTC; CDR3: CASSLEPGKTYEQYF
V: TRBV6-5; size: many; J: TRBJ2-1; D: -; DNA: TGTGCCAGCAGTTACTCTGACGGCGGACAGCATGGGATCAATGAGCAGTTCTTC; CDR3: CASSYSDGGQHGINEQFF
V: TRBV12-3/TRBV12-4; size: many; J: TRBJ2-7; D: TRBD1; DNA: TGTGCCAGCAGACCCGGGACAGGGGGCTCTAGCGAGCAGTACTTC; CDR3: CASRPGTGGSSEQYF
V: TRBV6-1; size: many; J: TRBJ1-6; D: -; DNA: TGTGCCATTTCGACGCGGGTGCGCTCCTATAATTCACCCCTCCACTTT; CDR3: CAISTRVRSYNSPLHF
V: TRBV7-2; size: -; J: TRBJ2-3; D: TRBD2; DNA: TGTGCCAGCAGCTCCTGGACTAGCGGGGGCTTCACAGATACGCAGTATTTT; CDR3: CASSSWTSGGFTDTQYF
V: TRBV7-8; size: many; J: TRBJ1-2; D: -; DNA: TGTGCCAGCAGCTTAGGAGAAATGGGCTATGGCTACACCTTC; CDR3: CASSLGEMGYGYTF
V: TRBV11-2; size: few; J: TRBJ2-4; D: TRBD2; DNA: TGTGCCAGCAGCTTAGAAACTAGCGCGAACATTCAGTACTTC; CDR3: CASSLETSANIQYF
V: TRBV10-2; size: -; J: TRBJ1-2; D: -; DNA: TGCGCCAGCAGTGCCCGGGCCTCCGGGCATGGCTACACCTTC; CDR3: CASSARASGHGYTF
V: TRBV6-2/TRBV6-3; size: few; J: TRBJ2-1; D: -; DNA: TGTGCCAGCAGTTACATCGTCCCCTCGTCATACAATGAGCAGTTCTTC; CDR3: CASSYIVPSSYNEQFF
V: TRBV24-1; size: -; J: TRBJ2-1; D: TRBD2; DNA: TGTGCCACCAGGTCTAGCGGGAGTAATGAGCAGTTCTTC; CDR3: CATRSSGSNEQFF
V: TRBV29-1; size: -; J: TRBJ2-5; D: -; DNA: TGCAGCGTGGGGGGATCGTACCAAGAGACCCAGTACTTC; CDR3: CSVGGSYQETQYF
V: TRBV11-1; size: few; J: TRBJ2-3; D: TRBD2; DNA: TGTGCCAGCAGCTTCACTAGCGGGGGGTTCGATACGCAGTATTTT; CDR3: CASSFTSGGFDTQYF
V: TRBV13; size: many; J: TRBJ1-4; D: -; DNA: TGTGCCAGCAGCTTACCGGGGCGTAATGAAAAACTGTTTTTT; CDR3: CASSLPGRNEKLFF
V: TRBV30; size: many; J: TRBJ1-1; D: -; DNA: TGTGCCTGGAGTAACCCGCGGGGCGGGAACACTGAAGCTTTCTTT; CDR3: CAWSNPRGGNTEAFF
V: TRBV6-6; size: -; J: TRBJ1-1; D: -; DNA: TGTGCCAGCAGTCAAGGGACCGAGAACACTGAAGCTTTCTTT; CDR3: CASSQGTENTEAFF
V: TRBV11-2; size: -; J: TRBJ2-1; D: -; DNA: TGTGCCAGCAGCTTAATGGCTAGCGAGGATTACGGTGAGCAGTTCTTC; CDR3: CASSLMASEDYGEQFF
V: TRBV6-6; size: many; J: TRBJ2-7; D: -; DNA: TGTGCCAGCAGTTACAGGGCCCTGGCCCCCTACGAGCAGTACTTC; CDR3: CASSYRALAPYEQYF
V: TRBV7-2; size: few; J: TRBJ2-3; D: -; DNA: TGTGCCAGCAGCCCACAGCCAGGGGGGACAGATACGCAGTATTTT; CDR3: CASSPQPGGTDTQYF
V: TRBV5-5; size: many; J: TRBJ2-1; D: TRBD2; DNA: TGTGCCAGCAGCTGGGCCGGGACTAGAGGGAATGAGCAGTTCTTC; CDR3: CASSWAGTRGNEQFF
V: TRBV30; size: -; J: TRBJ1-2; D: -; DNA: TGTGCCTGGTATACGGCTTATGGCTACACCTTC; CDR3: CAWYTAYGYTF
V: TRBV7-3; size: few; J: TRBJ2-5; D: TRBD2; DNA: TGTGCCAGCAGCGCGACGAGCGGGGGTGGAAGTGAGACCCAGTACTTC; CDR3: CASSATSGGGSETQYF
V: TRBV11-2; size: many; J: TRBJ2-3; D: -; DNA: TGTGCCAGCACGTCAACCACAGATACGCAGTATTTT; CDR3: CASTSTTDTQYF
V: TRBV20-1; size: many; J: TRBJ1-2; D: -; DNA: TGCAGTGCTAGGGGTGCGAACTATGGCTACACCTTC; CDR3: CSARGANYGYTF
V: TRBV11-1; size: many; J: TRBJ2-4; D: TRBD2; DNA: TGTGCCAGCCGGGAGGAGGCCAAAAACATTCAGTACTTC; CDR3: CASREEAKNIQYF
V: TRBV12-3/TRBV12-4; size: many; J: TRBJ1-2; D: TRBD1; DNA: TGTGCCAGCAGTGTCCCGGGACAGGGGGTAGGGGGCTACACCTTC; CDR3: CASSVPGQGVGGYTF
V: TRBV14; size: many; J: TRBJ2-7; D: TRBD2; DNA: TGTGCCAGCAGCACCCGACTAAGCGGGGGGTTGTACGAGCAGTACTTC; CDR3: CASSTRLSGGLYEQYF
V: TRBV7-2; size: many; J: TRBJ1-1; D: -; DNA: TGTGCCAGCAGCCCCTGGGGGGCGGACACTGAAGCTTTCTTT; CDR3: CASSPWGADTEAFF
V: TRBV20-1; size: many; J: TRBJ1-5; D: TRBD1; DNA: TGCAGTGCTAGAGGGGACAGGGACAATCAGCCCCAGCATTTT; CDR3: CSARGDRDNQPQHF